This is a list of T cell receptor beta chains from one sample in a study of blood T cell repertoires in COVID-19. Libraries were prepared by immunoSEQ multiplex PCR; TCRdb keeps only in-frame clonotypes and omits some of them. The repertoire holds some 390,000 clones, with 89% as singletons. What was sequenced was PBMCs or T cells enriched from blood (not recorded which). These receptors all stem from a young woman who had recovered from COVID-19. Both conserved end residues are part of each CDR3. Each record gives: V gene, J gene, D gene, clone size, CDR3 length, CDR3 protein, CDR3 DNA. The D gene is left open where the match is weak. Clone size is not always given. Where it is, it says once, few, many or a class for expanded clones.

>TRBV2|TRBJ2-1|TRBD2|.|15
CASSEWASGVNEQFF
TGTGCCAGCAGTGAATGGGCTAGCGGGGTGAATGAGCAGTTCTTC
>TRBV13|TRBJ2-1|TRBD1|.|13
CASSLPGGWEQFF
TGTGCCAGCAGCCTGCCAGGGGGCTGGGAGCAGTTCTTC
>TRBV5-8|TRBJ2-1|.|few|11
CASSLVDEQFF
TGTGCCAGCAGCTTGGTAGATGAGCAGTTCTTC
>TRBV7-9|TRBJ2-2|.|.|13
CASSLISVGELFF
TGTGCCAGCAGCTTAATATCTGTCGGGGAGCTGTTTTTT
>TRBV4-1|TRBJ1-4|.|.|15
CASTGGPGSNEKLFF
TGCGCCAGCACCGGAGGTCCGGGATCTAATGAAAAACTGTTTTTT
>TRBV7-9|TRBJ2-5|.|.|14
CASSSEDSQETQYF
TGTGCCAGCAGCTCCGAGGACAGCCAAGAGACCCAGTACTTC
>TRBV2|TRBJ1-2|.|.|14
CASNEKGANYGYTF
TGTGCCAGCAACGAAAAAGGGGCTAACTATGGCTACACCTTC
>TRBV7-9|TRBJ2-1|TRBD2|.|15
CASSPPSGRSSEQFF
TGTGCCAGCAGCCCCCCTAGCGGGAGATCGAGTGAGCAGTTCTTC
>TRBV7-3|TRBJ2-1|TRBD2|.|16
CASSLTGAGGYNEQFF
TGTGCCAGCAGCTTGACGGGCGCGGGAGGTTACAATGAGCAGTTCTTC
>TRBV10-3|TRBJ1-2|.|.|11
CAISGNRGYTF
TGTGCCATCAGTGGAAACAGGGGCTACACCTTC
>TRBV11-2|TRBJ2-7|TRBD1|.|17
CASSLDRGTGDFGEQYF
TGTGCCAGCAGCTTAGATCGCGGGACAGGGGATTTTGGCGAGCAGTACTTC
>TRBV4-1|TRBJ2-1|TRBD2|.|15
CASSHASGEYNEQFF
TGCGCCAGCAGCCACGCTAGCGGGGAGTACAATGAGCAGTTCTTC
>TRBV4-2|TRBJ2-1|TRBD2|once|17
CASSQESRTSGYNEQFF
TGTGCCAGCAGCCAAGAGTCCCGGACTAGCGGCTACAATGAGCAGTTCTTC
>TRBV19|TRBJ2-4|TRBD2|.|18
CASSSQGLAGGITAIQYF
TGTGCCAGTAGTAGCCAAGGACTAGCGGGAGGGATAACGGCCATTCAGTACTTC
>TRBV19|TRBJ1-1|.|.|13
CASSESTHTEAFF
TGTGCCAGTAGTGAGAGTACTCACACTGAAGCTTTCTTT
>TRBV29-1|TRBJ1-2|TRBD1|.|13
CSVGGGSGYGYTF
TGCAGCGTTGGAGGGGGCTCTGGGTATGGCTACACCTTC
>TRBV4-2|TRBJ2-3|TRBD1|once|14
CASTPRGITDTQYF
TGTGCCAGCACCCCCAGGGGGATAACAGATACGCAGTATTTT
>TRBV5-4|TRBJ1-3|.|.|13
CASSLRGGNTIYF
TGTGCCAGCAGCTTGAGAGGGGGAAACACCATATATTTT
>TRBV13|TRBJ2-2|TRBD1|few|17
CASSRGTGVRGIGELFF
TGTGCCAGCAGCCGCGGGACAGGGGTGAGGGGTATCGGGGAGCTGTTTTTT
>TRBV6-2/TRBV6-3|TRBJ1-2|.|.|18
CASSKATPVVEYNYGYTF
TGTGCCAGCAGTAAAGCAACCCCGGTGGTCGAATATAACTATGGCTACACCTTC
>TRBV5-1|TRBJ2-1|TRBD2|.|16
CASKLAGGASYNEQFF
TGCGCCAGTAAACTAGCGGGAGGAGCCTCCTACAATGAGCAGTTCTTC
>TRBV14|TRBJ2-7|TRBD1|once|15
CASSQWGQGGYEQYF
TGTGCCAGCAGCCAATGGGGACAGGGGGGATACGAGCAGTACTTC
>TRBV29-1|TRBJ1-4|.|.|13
CSVGRGSGEKLFF
TGCAGCGTTGGAAGGGGGTCCGGCGAAAAACTGTTTTTT
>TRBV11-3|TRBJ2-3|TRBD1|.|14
CASSSGQGLDTQYF
TGTGCCAGCAGCTCAGGACAGGGGCTGGATACGCAGTATTTT
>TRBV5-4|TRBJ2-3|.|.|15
CASSAGPWATDTQYF
TGTGCCAGCAGCGCGGGACCTTGGGCGACAGATACGCAGTATTTT
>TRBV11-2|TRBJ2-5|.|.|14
CASSADRRRETQYF
TGTGCCAGCAGCGCGGATCGGCGGCGGGAGACCCAGTACTTC
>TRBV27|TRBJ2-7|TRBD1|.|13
CASSLGGQDEQYF
TGTGCCAGCAGTTTAGGAGGACAGGACGAGCAGTACTTC
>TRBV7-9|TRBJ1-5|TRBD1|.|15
CASRRQGAGNQPQHF
TGTGCCAGCAGACGACAGGGGGCTGGCAATCAGCCCCAGCATTTT
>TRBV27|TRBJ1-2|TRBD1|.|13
CASSFYRGDGYTF
TGTGCCAGCAGTTTTTACAGGGGAGATGGCTACACCTTC
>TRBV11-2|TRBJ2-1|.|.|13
CASSLGLYNEQFF
TGTGCCAGCAGCCTGGGACTTTACAATGAGCAGTTCTTC
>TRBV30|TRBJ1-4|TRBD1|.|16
CAWRRGTGSTNEKLFF
TGTGCCTGGAGGCGGGGGACAGGGTCCACTAATGAAAAACTGTTTTTT
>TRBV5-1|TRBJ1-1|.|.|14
CASSFGQRNTEAFF
TGCGCCAGCAGCTTTGGACAGCGTAACACTGAAGCTTTCTTT
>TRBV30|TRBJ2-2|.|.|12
CAWSLGVWEPFF
TGTGCCTGGAGTCTCGGTGTATGGGAGCCGTTTTTT